These 30 T cell receptor beta chains came from one sample sequenced in a study of beta chain features in type 1 diabetes. General study points: Shortening that was moderate but significant affected the TCRB CDR3s of Type 1 diabetes patients in all four CD4+ subsets.

These receptors have no known antigen. Every bit of the isolated RNA underwent reverse transcription, so sequencing read expressed TCRB transcripts. Method: immunoSEQ multiplex PCR; TCRdb's copy keeps in-frame clones and lacks some. The table records approximately 150,000 clones, around 8.8% of them present only once. The sequenced sample consisted of central memory CD4+ T cells from blood. These receptors all stem from a man aged 25-45 years with type 1 diabetes.

This chain uses TRBV5-1 with TRBJ1-2; D is possibly TRBD1 (6 bases). V lost 4 bases to trimming and J lost 7 bases, with 20 bases between them. The CDR3 length is 15 residues. CDR1 is SGHRS and CDR2 is YFSETQ in the germline V gene. CDR3 nucleotides: TGCGCCAGCAGCCCCCTCACAGGGATGCTTCGTGGCTACACCTTC. Amino acids: CASSPLTGMLRGYTF.

A word on this clone: Sequence at one end of the junction differs from germline and may be a read error. The CDR3 is CASSQERDSLSAQHF. The CDR3, as DNA: TGCGCCAGCAGCCAAGAACGGGACAGCCTTTCGGCCCAGCATTTT. The V gene is TRBV5-4, the J gene TRBJ1-5; 7 nucleotides match TRBD1. The CDR3 runs 15 residues. Germline-derived CDR1 and CDR2 are SGHNT and YYREEE (reference sequence).

The chain couples TRBV7-9 to TRBJ2-7, with D possibly matching TRBD1 (5 bases). V was clipped by 5 bases and J by 0 bases, with 14 bases between them. CDR1 is SEHNR and CDR2 is FQNEAQ in the germline V gene (reference sequence). This CDR3 is built from 15 residues. CDR3 sequence (DNA): TGTGCCAGCAGCGGTACGCATCAGGGCTCCTACGAGCAGTACTTC. It yields the protein CASSGTHQGSYEQYF.

V gene TRBV19 combines with J gene TRBJ2-7; 7 positions agree with TRBD2. The CDR3 runs to 14 residues. The junction had 13 bases not matched to a gene; V was cut back by 5 bases and J by 9 bases. CDR1 is LNHDA and CDR2 is SQIVND in the germline V gene (reference sequence). The CDR3 nucleotides read TGTGCCAGTAGTCCTACCGGGGGGTCCACCGGGCAGTACTTC. Its protein is CASSPTGGSTGQYF.

The gene calls are TRBV20-1 and TRBJ2-7, with D perhaps matching TRBD1 (5 bases). The germline V and J ends were trimmed by 6 bases and 9 bases, with 12 bases remaining between them. The V gene's germline CDR1 is DFQATT and CDR2 SNEGSKA (reference sequence). The CDR3 extends over 10 amino acids. The CDR3 loop is CSALRTRQYF. The CDR3 DNA sequence: TGCAGTGCATTAAGGACACGGCAGTACTTC.

The rearrangement links TRBV5-1 to TRBJ2-7; 8 nucleotides match TRBD1. V lost 1 base to trimming and J lost 5 bases; unmatched junction nucleotides: 5. The germline V gene has CDR1 SGHRS and CDR2 YFSETQ. The CDR3 runs 14 residues. CDR3 sequence (DNA): TGCGCCAGCAGCTTGCGGGCAGGGGGCGACGAGCAGTACTTC. This sequence encodes CASSLRAGGDEQYF.

This chain uses TRBV9 with TRBJ2-5; 9 nucleotides line up with TRBD2. CDR1 and CDR2 (germline): SGDLS, YYNGEE. This CDR3 contains 17 residues. V shed 0 bases, J shed 5 bases, and the junction held 11 bases outside the gene matches. The CDR3 DNA reads TGTGCCAGCAGCGTAGAGAGTGGCGCGGGGGGGCTGGAGACCCAGTACTTC. Protein product: CASSVESGAGGLETQYF.

V and J are TRBV9 and TRBJ1-6; D gene ambiguous. The CDR3 sequence is 13 residues long. Germline V lookup: CDR1 SGDLS, CDR2 YYNGEE. With 2 bases removed from V and 4 bases from J, the gap between germline ends came to 4 bases. This CDR3 reads CASSVGYNSPLHF. Written as DNA, the CDR3 is TGTGCCAGCAGCGTCGGGTATAATTCACCCCTCCACTTT.

The chain couples TRBV28 to TRBJ2-3; D is uncertain. Trimming took 6 bases from V and 0 from J, leaving 13 bases between them. CDR3 length: 15 residues. Per germline, CDR1 MDHEN and CDR2 SYDVKM. CDR3 DNA: TGTGCCAGCAGCCTTTTCAAGCCGAGCACAGATACGCAGTATTTT. This translates into CASSLFKPSTDTQYF.

This clone was recorded a few times. The chain has TRBV5-1 and TRBJ2-7; TRBD2 is a possible D gene (5 bases). The CDR3 runs 13 residues. Germline values: CDR1 SGHRS, CDR2 YFSETQ. V lost 7 bases, J lost 12 bases, and 23 bases lay in between. Here the CDR3 DNA reads TGCGCCAGCGCCTATCGGGGTGACGACATGACGTACTTC. Translated, it gives CASAYRGDDMTYF.

V and J are TRBV29-1 and TRBJ2-5, with D perhaps TRBD1 (5 bases). With 6 bases removed from V and 1 base from J, the gap between germline ends came to 9 bases. CDR1 SQVTM and CDR2 ANQGSEA come from the germline V gene. The CDR3 runs 12 residues. The CDR3 coding sequence is TGCAGCGTGGGGCTTCCCCAAGAGACCCAGTACTTC. Amino acid sequence: CSVGLPQETQYF.

The chain combines TRBV7-2 with TRBJ1-1, with D tentatively TRBD1 (5 bases). There are 14 residues in the CDR3. Trimming took 5 bases from V and 4 from J, leaving 14 bases between them. Germline V gene lookup returns CDR1 SGHTA and CDR2 FQGNSA. In nucleotides, the CDR3 is TGTGCCAGCAGCCCCAGGGCATTCGGCACTGAAGCTTTCTTT. Residues: CASSPRAFGTEAFF.

The rearrangement uses TRBV10-3 and TRBJ2-3; 7 nucleotides match TRBD1. Looked up from germline, CDR1 is ENHRY and CDR2 is SYGVKD. J was trimmed by 3 bases and V by 2 bases; bases with no gene match: 8. The CDR3 extends over 16 amino acids. For the CDR3, the DNA is TGTGCCATCAGTGAGAGAGGGGGCAGTAGAACAGATACGCAGTATTTT. Its protein is CAISERGGSRTDTQYF.

The sample holds a few counts of this clone. This chain uses TRBV5-1 with TRBJ2-6; 7 bases match TRBD1. V shed 4 bases and J 3 bases; nucleotides not matched to a gene: 10. Germline CDR1 is SGHRS and CDR2 is YFSETQ. The CDR3 is made up of 17 amino acids. The chain's CDR3 is CASSPGTDPLGANVLTF. The CDR3 nucleotides are TGCGCCAGCAGCCCCGGGACAGACCCTCTTGGGGCCAACGTCCTGACTTTC. Looking up the rest from reference TRBV5-1 and TRBJ2-6 gives the full variable domain: KAGVTQTPRYLIKTRGQQVTLSCSPISGHRSVSWYQQTPGQGLQFLFEYFSETQRNKGNFPGRFSGRQFSNSRSEMNVSTLELGDSALYLCASSPGTDPLGANVLTFGAGSRLTVL.

The genes are TRBV9 and TRBJ1-2; 7 bases fit TRBD1. Per the germline V gene, CDR1 is SGDLS and CDR2 is YYNGEE. CDR3 size: 15 residues. V lost 0 bases to trimming and J lost 2 bases; unmatched junction nucleotides: 4. The CDR3 here is CASSVGTGTNYGYTF. CDR3 DNA sequence: TGTGCCAGCAGCGTAGGGACAGGTACCAACTATGGCTACACCTTC.

The chain's CDR3 is CATSRIPGGSNSPLHF. The CDR3 DNA sequence: TGTGCCACCAGCAGAATCCCCGGGGGGTCTAATTCACCCCTCCACTTT. This chain connects TRBV15 to TRBJ1-6; maybe TRBD1 (5 bases). Germline CDR1 LNHNV, CDR2 YYDKDF (reference sequence). The length of the CDR3 is 16 residues. The V end was cut by 2 bases, the J end by 6 bases, with 14 bases between.

V is TRBV7-6 and J is TRBJ2-5, with D possibly being TRBD1 (6 bases). Germline CDR1 is SGHVS and CDR2 is FNYEAQ. The V end was cut by 3 bases, the J end by 5 bases, with 13 bases between. The CDR3 covers 14 residues. The CDR3 is CASSLNGGGETQYF. CDR3 bases: TGTGCCAGCAGCTTGAATGGGGGCGGGGAGACCCAGTACTTC. Based on the CDR3 plus reference TRBV7-6 and TRBJ2-5, the full variable domain is GAGVSQSPRYKVTKRGQDVALRCDPISGHVSLYWYRQALGQGPEFLTYFNYEAQQDKSGLPNDRFSAERPEGSISTLTIQRTEQRDSAMYRCASSLNGGGETQYFGPGTRLLVL.

CDR3 sequence (DNA): TGTGCCACCAGCAGAGGCTCAGGACTAGCGGACTACAATGAGCAGTTCTTC. Encoded protein: CATSRGSGLADYNEQFF. This sequence joins TRBV15 and TRBJ2-1, with 10 bases fitting TRBD2. The CDR3 has 17 amino acids. Germline values: CDR1 LNHNV, CDR2 YYDKDF (reference sequence). After removal of 1 base from V and 3 bases from J, the junction contained 6 bases not matched to a gene.

The chain recombines TRBV29-1 with TRBJ2-3, with D uncertain. There are 12 residues in the CDR3. Germline CDR1 SQVTM, CDR2 ANQGSEA. Trimming removed 6 bases from V and 2 bases from J, with 9 bases in between. The CDR3 is CSVGSYTDTQYF. For the CDR3, the DNA is TGCAGCGTCGGGTCCTACACAGATACGCAGTATTTT.

The gene calls are TRBV6-6 and TRBJ2-5; the D gene is possibly TRBD2 (6 bases). Deletions cut 8 bases from V and 5 bases from J, with 15 bases between. Germline V lookup: CDR1 MNHNY, CDR2 SVGAGI (reference sequence). CDR3 length equals 13 residues. CDR3 sequence reads: CASEEAGRETQYF. The CDR3 DNA sequence: TGTGCCAGCGAGGAGGCGGGGAGGGAGACCCAGTACTTC.

The chain couples TRBV19 to TRBJ2-6; 9 positions match TRBD1. Germline assignment: CDR1 LNHDA and CDR2 SQIVND (reference sequence). The junction had 2 bases not matched to a gene; V was cut back by 5 bases and J by 3 bases. This CDR3 contains 15 residues. The CDR3: CASSGQGFGANVLTF. CDR3 sequence (DNA): TGTGCCAGTAGTGGACAGGGGTTTGGGGCCAACGTCCTGACTTTC. The variable domain in full, completed from reference TRBV19 and TRBJ2-6, reads DGGITQSPKYLFRKEGQNVTLSCEQNLNHDAMYWYRQDPGQGLRLIYYSQIVNDFQKGDIAEGYSVSREKKESFPLTVTSAQKNPTAFYLCASSGQGFGANVLTFGAGSRLTVL.

This clone turned up a few times. The same CDR3 arises from other DNA sequences in this sample as well. The chain joins TRBV4-3 to TRBJ1-1; unclear D gene. The V end was cut by 1 base, the J end by 5 bases, with 11 bases between. The CDR3 is 14 residues long. Germline CDR1 and CDR2: LGHNA and YSLEER. CDR3 bases: TGCGCCAGCAGCCAAGTGTCTCGAGGAACTGAAGCTTTCTTT. This gives the protein CASSQVSRGTEAFF.

This clone has only a few counts. Different DNA sequences within this sample yield the same CDR3. The chain combines TRBV18 with TRBJ2-5, with D perhaps matching TRBD2 (6 bases). The CDR3 is 13 amino acids. CDR1 is KGHSH, CDR2 LQKENI, per germline. V dropped 3 bases and J dropped 5 bases, with 10 bases sitting between them. The CDR3 reads CASSPGGEETQYF. The CDR3 DNA is TGTGCCAGCTCACCGGGCGGGGAGGAGACCCAGTACTTC.

This clone was observed a handful of times. This chain links TRBV11-2 with TRBJ2-7, with a weak D call TRBD1 (7 bases). Trimming removed 4 bases from V and 6 bases from J, with 16 bases in between. Germline V gives CDR1 SGHAT, CDR2 FQNNGV. The length of the CDR3 is 14 residues. DNA for the CDR3: TGTGCCAGCAGCTCTTTTGACAGGGAGGCCGAGCAGTACTTC. Residues: CASSSFDREAEQYF.

This clone has only a few counts. Other DNA sequences in the sample encode the same CDR3. The J gene is TRBJ2-1, the V gene TRBV5-4, with D possibly matching TRBD2 (7 bases). The CDR3 contains 15 residues. Germline V gene sequence: CDR1 SGHNT, CDR2 YYREEE (reference sequence). With 1 base removed from V and 3 bases from J, the gap between germline ends came to 11 bases. CDR3 region: CASSLRGGGYNEQFF. The DNA for the CDR3 is TGTGCCAGCAGCTTGAGGGGGGGAGGCTACAATGAGCAGTTCTTC.

The chain couples TRBV18 to TRBJ2-5; 8 bases are shared with TRBD2. Germline assignment: CDR1 KGHSH and CDR2 LQKENI. This CDR3 is built from 17 residues. Trimming cost V 2 bases and J 1 base; bases outside gene matches: 9. DNA for the CDR3: TGTGCCAGCTCACCATTTCTCGCGGGGGGCTCCCAAGAGACCCAGTACTTC. This sequence encodes CASSPFLAGGSQETQYF.

V usage is TRBV2 and J usage is TRBJ2-7; 9 bases are shared with TRBD2. The CDR3 consists of 13 residues. Trimming took 8 bases from V and 3 from J; bases not matched to a gene: 5. Germline CDR1 is SNHLY and CDR2 is FYNNEI. The CDR3: CASGLAHNYEQYF. Written as DNA, the CDR3 is TGTGCCAGCGGACTAGCGCATAACTACGAGCAGTACTTC.

A few counts support this clone. This chain uses TRBV7-3 with TRBJ1-6, with D unclear. Looked up from germline, CDR1 is SGHTA and CDR2 is FQGTGA. The CDR3 totals 14 residues. Trimming cost V 1 base and J 7 bases, with 8 bases left between them. CDR3 region: CASSLNARNSPLHF. The CDR3 region has the DNA TGTGCCAGCAGCTTAAACGCGAGAAATTCACCCCTCCACTTT.

The CDR3 protein is CASSLFPGGTDTQYF. CDR3 DNA: TGCGCCAGCAGCCTGTTCCCGGGGGGCACAGATACGCAGTATTTT. The chain links TRBV4-1 to TRBJ2-3, with a weak D call TRBD2 (6 bases). The ends were cut back, 4 bases at V and 1 base at J, with 12 bases in the middle. The CDR3 spans 15 residues. Germline V gene data show CDR1 as MGHRA and CDR2 as YSYEKL.

This clone was observed a few times. Given a much more abundant clone one base away, this may be a read error. The genes are TRBV6-5 and TRBJ1-2; 9 bases match TRBD1. CDR3 size: 12 residues. Per germline, CDR1 MNHEY and CDR2 SVGAGI. The V and J ends lost 6 bases and 6 bases, in that order; junction bases with no gene match: 2. The CDR3 DNA is TGTGCCAGCAGGGGGACAGGGAATGGCTACACCTTC. Translating it yields CASRGTGNGYTF.